This T cell receptor (beta chain) was found in a study of OX40 agonist ivuxolimab in advanced cancers. The CDR3 totals 12 residues. Deletions cut 8 bases from V and 0 bases from J, with 10 bases between. Germline V gives CDR1 GTSNPN, CDR2 SVGIG (reference sequence). Study-wide findings and caveats: There was clonal expansion of CD4+ and CD8+ blood T cells by week 6 at 0.1 to 3.0 mg/kg. Partly responding patients at 0.1-3.0 mg/kg showed some of the smallest clonal expansion. The specificity for antigen of the expanded peripheral T cells was not determined.

This clone was recorded once. Its cognate antigen is unknown. Blood samples were obtained at baseline, cycle 4 day 1, and cycle 7 day 1. Sequencing was performed with immunoSEQ multiplex PCR; in TCRdb, only in-frame clones are kept and a portion is missing. Counted here are about 62,000 clones, 92% occurring once; the ten biggest clones make up roughly 13%. The material was CD4+ or CD8+ T cells sorted from blood, obtained in a trial of the OX40 agonist ivuxolimab. The sequence derives from an adult with an advanced solid tumor such as melanoma, head and neck, liver or kidney cancer. The chain uses TRBV30 and TRBJ1-1; D uncertain. The CDR3 reads CAGGRLNTEAFF. The CDR3 coding sequence is TGTGCCGGAGGGAGACTGAACACTGAAGCTTTCTTT.